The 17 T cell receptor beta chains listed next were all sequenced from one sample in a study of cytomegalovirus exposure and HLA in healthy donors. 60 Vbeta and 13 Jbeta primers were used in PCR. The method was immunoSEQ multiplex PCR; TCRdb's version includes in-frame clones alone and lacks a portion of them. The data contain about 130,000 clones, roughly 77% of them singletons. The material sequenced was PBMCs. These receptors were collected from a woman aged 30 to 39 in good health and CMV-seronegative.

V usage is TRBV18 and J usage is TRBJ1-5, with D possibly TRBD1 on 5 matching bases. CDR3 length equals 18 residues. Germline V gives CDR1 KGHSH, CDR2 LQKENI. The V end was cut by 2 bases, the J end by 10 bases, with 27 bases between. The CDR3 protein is CASSPSGGGADMRSPQHF. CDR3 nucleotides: TGTGCCAGCTCACCATCCGGGGGAGGGGCCGATATGAGGAGCCCCCAGCATTTT.

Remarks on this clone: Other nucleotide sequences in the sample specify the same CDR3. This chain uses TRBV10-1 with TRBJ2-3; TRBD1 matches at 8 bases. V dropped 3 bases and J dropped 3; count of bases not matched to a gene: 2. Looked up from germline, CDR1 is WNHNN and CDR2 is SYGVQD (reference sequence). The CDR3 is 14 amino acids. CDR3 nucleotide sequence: TGCGCCAGCAGTGACGGACAGGGAACAGATACGCAGTATTTT. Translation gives CASSDGQGTDTQYF.

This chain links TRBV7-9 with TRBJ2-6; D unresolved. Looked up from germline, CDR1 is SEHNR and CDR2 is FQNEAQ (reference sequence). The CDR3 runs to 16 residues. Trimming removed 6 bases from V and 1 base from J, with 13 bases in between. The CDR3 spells CASSRGRLSGANVLTF. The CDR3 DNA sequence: TGTGCCAGCAGTCGTGGCAGGTTGTCTGGGGCCAACGTCCTGACTTTC.

CDR3 sequence reads: CASSLARSSGNTIYF. CDR3 sequence (DNA): TGTGCCAGCAGCTTAGCACGGTCCTCTGGAAACACCATATATTTT. The V call is TRBV11-2, the J call TRBJ1-3; no clear D. Germline V gene lookup returns CDR1 SGHAT and CDR2 FQNNGV. The CDR3 has 15 residues. Trimming stripped 1 base from V and 0 bases from J, with 7 bases between.

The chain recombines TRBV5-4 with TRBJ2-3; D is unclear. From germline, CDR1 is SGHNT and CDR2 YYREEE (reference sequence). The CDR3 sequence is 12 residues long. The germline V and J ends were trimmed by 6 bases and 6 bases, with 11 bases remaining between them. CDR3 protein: CASTSNGDTQYF. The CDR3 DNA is TGTGCCAGCACCTCGAACGGGGATACGCAGTATTTT.

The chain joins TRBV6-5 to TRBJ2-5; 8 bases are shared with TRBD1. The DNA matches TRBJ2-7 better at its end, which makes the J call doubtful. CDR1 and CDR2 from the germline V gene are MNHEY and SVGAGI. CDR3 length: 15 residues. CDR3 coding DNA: TGTGCCAGCAGGCCCTACAGGGGGAGCTCCTACGAGCAGTACTTC. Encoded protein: CASRPYRGSSYEQYF.

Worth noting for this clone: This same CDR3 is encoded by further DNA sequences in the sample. In DNA form, the CDR3 reads TGTGCCAGCAGCAAGCAGGGGGCTGGAAACACCATATATTTT. It codes for CASSKQGAGNTIYF. The chain carries TRBV7-9 and TRBJ1-3, with TRBD1 matching over 7 bases. J lost 2 bases, V lost 5 bases, and 3 bases had no gene match. Germline V gene lookup returns CDR1 SEHNR and CDR2 FQNEAQ (reference sequence). The CDR3 covers 14 residues.

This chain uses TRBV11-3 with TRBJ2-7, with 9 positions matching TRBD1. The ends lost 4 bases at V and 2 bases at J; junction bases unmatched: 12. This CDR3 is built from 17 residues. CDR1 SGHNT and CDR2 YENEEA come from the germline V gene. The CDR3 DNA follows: TGTGCCAGCAGCTCACTAACCGGGACAGGGATTCCCTACGAGCAGTACTTC. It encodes CASSSLTGTGIPYEQYF.

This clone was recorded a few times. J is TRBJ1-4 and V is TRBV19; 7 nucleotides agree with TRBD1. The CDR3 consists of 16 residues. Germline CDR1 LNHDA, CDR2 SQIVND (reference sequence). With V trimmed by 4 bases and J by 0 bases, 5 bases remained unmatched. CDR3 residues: CASSTGQRATNEKLFF. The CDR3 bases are TGTGCCAGTAGTACGGGACAGCGGGCAACTAATGAAAAACTGTTTTTT. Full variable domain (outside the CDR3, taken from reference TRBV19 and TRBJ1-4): DGGITQSPKYLFRKEGQNVTLSCEQNLNHDAMYWYRQDPGQGLRLIYYSQIVNDFQKGDIAEGYSVSREKKESFPLTVTSAQKNPTAFYLCASSTGQRATNEKLFFGSGTQLSVL.

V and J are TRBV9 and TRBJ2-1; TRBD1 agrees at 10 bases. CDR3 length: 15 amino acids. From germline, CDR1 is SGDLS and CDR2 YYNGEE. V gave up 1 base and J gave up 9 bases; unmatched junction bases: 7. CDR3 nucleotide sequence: TGTGCCAGCAGCGTACGACAGGGGGCTGCGAGTGAGCAGTTCTTC. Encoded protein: CASSVRQGAASEQFF.

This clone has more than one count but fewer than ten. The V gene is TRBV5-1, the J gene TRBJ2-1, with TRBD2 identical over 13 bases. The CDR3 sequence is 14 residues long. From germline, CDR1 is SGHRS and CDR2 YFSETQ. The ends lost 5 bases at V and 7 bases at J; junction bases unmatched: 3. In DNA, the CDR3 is TGCGCCAGCAGACTGACTAGCGGGAGGAATGAGCAGTTCTTC. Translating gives CASRLTSGRNEQFF.

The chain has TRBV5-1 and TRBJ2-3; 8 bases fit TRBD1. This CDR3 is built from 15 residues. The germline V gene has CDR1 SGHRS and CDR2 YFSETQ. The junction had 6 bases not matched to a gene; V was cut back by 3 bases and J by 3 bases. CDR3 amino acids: CASSWRDRLTDTQYF. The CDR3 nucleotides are TGCGCCAGCAGCTGGAGGGACAGGTTAACAGATACGCAGTATTTT.

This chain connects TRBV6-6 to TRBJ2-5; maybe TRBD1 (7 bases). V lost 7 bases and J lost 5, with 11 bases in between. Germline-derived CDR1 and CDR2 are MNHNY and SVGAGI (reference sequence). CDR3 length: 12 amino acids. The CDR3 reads CASTPGGETQYF. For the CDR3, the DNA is TGTGCCAGCACCCCAGGGGGGGAGACCCAGTACTTC.

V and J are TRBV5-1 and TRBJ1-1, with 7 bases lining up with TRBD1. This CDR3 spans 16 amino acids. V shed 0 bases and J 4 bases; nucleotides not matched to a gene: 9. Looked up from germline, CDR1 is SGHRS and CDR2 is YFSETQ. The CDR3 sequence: CASSLGGDSPFTEAFF. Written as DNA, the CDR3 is TGCGCCAGCAGCTTGGGGGGGGACAGCCCGTTCACTGAAGCTTTCTTT.

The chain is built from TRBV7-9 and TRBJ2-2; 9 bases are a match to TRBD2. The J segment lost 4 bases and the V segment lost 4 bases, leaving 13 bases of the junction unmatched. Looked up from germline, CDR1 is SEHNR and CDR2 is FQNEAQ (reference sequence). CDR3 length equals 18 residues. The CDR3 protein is CASSSTRLAAETTGELFF. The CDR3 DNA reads TGTGCCAGCAGCTCGACGCGACTAGCGGCCGAAACCACCGGGGAGCTGTTTTTT.

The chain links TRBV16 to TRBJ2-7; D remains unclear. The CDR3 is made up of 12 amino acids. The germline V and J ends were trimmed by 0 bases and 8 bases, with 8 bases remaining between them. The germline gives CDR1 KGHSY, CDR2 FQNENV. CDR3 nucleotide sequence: TGTGCCAGCAGCCAATCTGGCAGAAAGCAGTACTTC. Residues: CASSQSGRKQYF.

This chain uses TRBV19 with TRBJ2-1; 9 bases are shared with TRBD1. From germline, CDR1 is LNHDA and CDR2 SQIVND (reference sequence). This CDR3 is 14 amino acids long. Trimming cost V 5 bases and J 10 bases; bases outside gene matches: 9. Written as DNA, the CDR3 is TGTGCCAGTAGTCCCCTCCCGACAGGGGGGGAGCAGTTCTTC. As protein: CASSPLPTGGEQFF. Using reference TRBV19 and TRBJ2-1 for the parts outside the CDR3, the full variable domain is DGGITQSPKYLFRKEGQNVTLSCEQNLNHDAMYWYRQDPGQGLRLIYYSQIVNDFQKGDIAEGYSVSREKKESFPLTVTSAQKNPTAFYLCASSPLPTGGEQFFGPGTRLTVL.